This is a list of T cell receptor beta chains from one sample in a study of T cells after yellow fever vaccination. TCRdb re-derived calls from the 5' RACE reads in MiXCR, one entry per CDR3 protein. The sample yields some 320,000 distinct CDR3 sequences, 8% to 10% seen once. Source: PBMCs, taken on the day of the first yellow fever vaccination. The receptors stem from a man aged 18 to 30 who received the YFV17D yellow fever vaccine. Each CDR3 is given without its conserved first and last residue. Each record gives: J gene, V gene, clone size, CDR3 protein. Clone sizes are given selectively: once, few, many, or a class where the clone is expanded.

TRBJ2-1 TRBV4-3 NA ASSLILARHGEQF
TRBJ2-2 TRBV18 few ASSPPLGPNTGELF
TRBJ2-3 TRBV7-6 many ASSLTGRSTDTQY
TRBJ1-2 TRBV30 few AWTGGAGYGYT
TRBJ2-5 TRBV9 NA ASTPGGEETQY
TRBJ2-1 TRBV6-1 few ASSPPKWGDYNEQF
TRBJ1-5 TRBV12-5 few ASGLEERQPQH
TRBJ2-1 TRBV4-3 many ASSQPSGGVNEQF
TRBJ1-1 TRBV6-1 many ASRPDRGRRAF
TRBJ2-5 TRBV5-6 NA ASSLLVAGGPYQETQY
TRBJ1-4 TRBV5-1 NA ASSWGTGVNEKLF
TRBJ1-5 TRBV15 few ATSSRYSNQPQH
TRBJ2-7 TRBV3-1 NA ASSHLVNNRDEQY
TRBJ1-6 TRBV7-2 few ASSLAWSSYNSPLH
TRBJ2-7 TRBV5-4 few ASRMERQGPPDEQY
TRBJ2-5 TRBV12-3/TRBV12-4 many ASSRDPKETQY
TRBJ1-2 TRBV10-3 many AIRNREHGYGYT
TRBJ2-3 TRBV6-6 NA ASSWETDTQY
TRBJ2-5 TRBV5-1 few ASSLVGHGRETQY
TRBJ2-7 TRBV4-2 NA ASSRQGGTYEQY
TRBJ2-1 TRBV7-9 once ASSLLDRGRMYNEQF
TRBJ1-4 TRBV5-1 many ASSRTATNEKLF
TRBJ2-3 TRBV7-3 many ASSLTRVVSDTQY
TRBJ2-5 TRBV5-1 few ASSLGANTRDPAQY
TRBJ2-1 TRBV4-1 NA ASSQDRPPQTEYNEQF
TRBJ2-5 TRBV7-9 NA ASSLRASKETQY
TRBJ1-1 TRBV7-2 few ASSLIGGANTEAF
TRBJ2-2 TRBV7-3 few ASSPPGTSGATGELF
TRBJ2-2 TRBV29-1 NA SVDLASGGVGELF
TRBJ2-4 TRBV23-1 few ASSQSSFQGPKNIQY
TRBJ2-3 TRBV4-1 NA ASSQVTSGSTGTQY
TRBJ2-7 TRBV6-1 NA ASSMDAGPYEQY
TRBJ1-1 TRBV3-1 NA ASRPGGPLNTEAF